The 20 T cell receptor beta chains listed next were all sequenced from one sample in a study of blood T cell repertoires in COVID-19. Some clones are missing from TCRdb's copy, which holds only in-frame ones; the method was immunoSEQ multiplex PCR. Seen here are under 250,000 clones, 70% to 90% observed once, and the top ten hold 4%. The sequenced material came from peripheral blood. These TCRs come from a man between 50 and 59 years old with acute or convalescent COVID-19.

A single count supports this clone. An end of the junction does not agree with germline; a read error may underlie this. This rearrangement joins TRBV11-2 to TRBJ2-7, with D perhaps matching TRBD2 (7 bases). This CDR3 contains 16 residues. Germline V gene data show CDR1 as SGHAT and CDR2 as FQNNGV. The CDR3 loop reads CASSLEGGLPSYEQYF. CDR3 nucleotides: TGTGCCAGCAGTTTAGAGGGGGGGCTCCCAAGCTACGAGCAGTACTTC.

This chain joins TRBV19 and TRBJ1-5, with TRBD1 identical over 7 bases. Germline CDR1 reads LNHDA; CDR2 reads SQIVND (reference sequence). The V and J ends lost 6 bases and 0 bases, in that order; junction bases with no gene match: 11. This CDR3 spans 17 amino acids. The CDR3 region is CASSSRDSLYSNQPQHF. Written as DNA, the CDR3 is TGTGCCAGTAGCAGCCGGGACAGCTTATATAGCAATCAGCCCCAGCATTTT. Supplemented by reference TRBV19 and TRBJ1-5, the full variable domain reads DGGITQSPKYLFRKEGQNVTLSCEQNLNHDAMYWYRQDPGQGLRLIYYSQIVNDFQKGDIAEGYSVSREKKESFPLTVTSAQKNPTAFYLCASSSRDSLYSNQPQHFGDGTRLSIL.

The V gene is TRBV28, the J gene TRBJ2-7; 7 positions match TRBD1. Trimming at V came to 3 bases and at J to 5 bases, leaving 19 bases not matched to a gene. CDR3 length: 18 residues. Germline values: CDR1 MDHEN, CDR2 SYDVKM. The chain's CDR3 is CASSLFPPRQGIGHEQYF. CDR3 sequence (DNA): TGTGCCAGCAGTTTGTTCCCCCCCCGACAGGGTATAGGACACGAGCAGTACTTC. Full variable domain (remainder filled in from reference TRBV28 and TRBJ2-7): DVKVTQSSRYLVKRTGEKVFLECVQDMDHENMFWYRQDPGLGLRLIYFSYDVKMKEKGDIPEGYSVSREKKERFSLILESASTNQTSMYLCASSLFPPRQGIGHEQYFGPGTRLTVT.

This chain connects TRBV7-9 to TRBJ2-2; weak D call: TRBD1 (5 bases). The CDR3 is 16 amino acids. The V gene lost 1 base and the J gene lost 4 bases, with 13 bases spanning the gap. Per the germline V gene, CDR1 is SEHNR and CDR2 is FQNEAQ (reference sequence). Here the CDR3 reads CASSLESRVITGELFF. Written as DNA, the CDR3 is TGTGCCAGCAGCTTAGAATCCAGGGTGATCACCGGGGAGCTGTTTTTT.

This chain joins TRBV18 and TRBJ1-1; tentatively, D is TRBD1 (6 bases). Between the trimmed V and J ends, which lost 6 bases and 0 bases, there was a span of 14 bases. Germline CDR1 is KGHSH and CDR2 is LQKENI. The CDR3 length is 15 residues. The CDR3 sequence is CASSRTEGMNTEAFF. Here the CDR3 DNA reads TGTGCCAGCTCGAGGACAGAGGGCATGAACACTGAAGCTTTCTTT. Based on the CDR3 plus reference TRBV18 and TRBJ1-1, the full variable domain is NAGVMQNPRHLVRRRGQEARLRCSPMKGHSHVYWYRQLPEEGLKFMVYLQKENIIDESGMPKERFSAEFPKEGPSILRIQQVVRGDSAAYFCASSRTEGMNTEAFFGQGTRLTVV.

CDR3 sequence: CASSEGAQNQPQHF. The CDR3 DNA is TGTGCCAGCAGTGAAGGGGCCCAGAATCAGCCCCAGCATTTT. This chain uses TRBV25-1 with TRBJ1-5; tentatively, D is TRBD1 (5 bases). Trimming removed 2 bases at V and 4 bases at J, with 9 bases between. Germline-derived CDR1 and CDR2 are MGHDK and SYGVNS. This CDR3 region has 14 residues.

The chain joins TRBV5-1 to TRBJ1-4; D is possibly TRBD1 (6 bases). The germline CDR1 and CDR2 sequences are SGHRS and YFSETQ. V was clipped by 1 base and J by 8 bases, with 12 bases between them. This CDR3 is built from 14 residues. The CDR3 DNA sequence: TGCGCCAGCAGCTTGTCCAGGGGCTACGAAAAACTGTTTTTT. Translated: CASSLSRGYEKLFF.

This chain uses TRBV7-2 with TRBJ2-7; 10 nucleotides align to TRBD1. V trimming: 5 bases; J trimming: 4 bases; junction bases outside the gene matches: 8. CDR1 and CDR2 (germline): SGHTA, FQGNSA. The CDR3 is made up of 15 amino acids. The CDR3 loop is CASSHPGTGVYEQYF. CDR3 in DNA: TGTGCCAGCAGCCACCCCGGGACAGGGGTGTACGAGCAGTACTTC.

The chain couples TRBV7-9 to TRBJ1-1; D may be TRBD1 (5 bases). Germline V gene data show CDR1 as SEHNR and CDR2 as FQNEAQ (reference sequence). The CDR3 covers 13 residues. Trimming stripped 5 bases from V and 4 bases from J, with 11 bases between. The CDR3 is CASSETASTEAFF. As DNA, the CDR3 is TGTGCCAGCAGCGAGACAGCGAGCACTGAAGCTTTCTTT.

This clone showed up just a few times. This sequence joins TRBV5-1 and TRBJ1-2; TRBD1 aligns across 7 bases. CDR1 is SGHRS and CDR2 is YFSETQ in the germline V gene. CDR3 length equals 14 residues. V trimming: 4 bases; J trimming: 2 bases; junction bases outside the gene matches: 5. The CDR3 DNA sequence: TGCGCCAGCAGCCAAGACAGGGCCAACTATGGCTACACCTTC. Protein: CASSQDRANYGYTF.

The V and J genes are TRBV19 and TRBJ1-2, with 8 bases aligning to TRBD1. J gave up 8 bases and V 5 bases, and 7 bases lay outside the gene matches. CDR3 length: 13 amino acids. Germline V gene data show CDR1 as LNHDA and CDR2 as SQIVND (reference sequence). In DNA, the CDR3 is TGTGCCAGTAGTTGGGCAGGGGGCTCAGGCTACACCTTC. This encodes CASSWAGGSGYTF.

The chain combines TRBV19 with TRBJ1-1, with a tentative D call TRBD1 (5 bases). Trimming cost V 4 bases and J 3 bases, with 15 bases left between them. Germline V gene lookup returns CDR1 LNHDA and CDR2 SQIVND (reference sequence). The CDR3 runs 15 residues. The CDR3 region has the DNA TGTGCCAGTAGTAGAAAGAAGGGGAAGGACACTGAAGCTTTCTTT. Encoded protein: CASSRKKGKDTEAFF.

The V call is TRBV6-5, the J call TRBJ2-1, with 12 bases that match TRBD2. The CDR3 spans 14 residues. V lost 6 bases, J lost 7 bases, and 4 bases stayed unmatched. Looked up from germline, CDR1 is MNHEY and CDR2 is SVGAGI. CDR3 sequence (DNA): TGTGCCAGCAGCAACGGACTAGCGGGGAATGAGCAGTTCTTC. Its protein product is CASSNGLAGNEQFF.

The gene calls are TRBV9 and TRBJ2-2; D is undetermined. Trimming removed 4 bases at V and 1 base at J, with 5 bases between. The germline CDR1 and CDR2 sequences are SGDLS and YYNGEE. The CDR3 covers 13 residues. CDR3 in amino acids: CASSPRNTGELFF. DNA of the CDR3: TGTGCCAGCAGCCCCCGGAACACCGGGGAGCTGTTTTTT.

The chain carries TRBV27 and TRBJ2-7, with TRBD1 as a possible D gene (6 bases). V was shortened by 2 bases and J by 6 bases, with 14 bases between the two germline ends. The CDR3 has 14 residues. Germline V lookup: CDR1 MNHEY, CDR2 SMNVEV (reference sequence). This chain's CDR3 is CASSLDRDRLEQYF. In DNA, the CDR3 is TGTGCCAGCAGTTTAGACCGCGACAGGCTCGAGCAGTACTTC.

A single count supports this clone. This chain connects TRBV6-6 to TRBJ2-7; 10 bases fit TRBD1. V gave up 5 bases and J gave up 4 bases; unmatched junction bases: 5. This CDR3 has 14 residues. Germline values: CDR1 MNHNY, CDR2 SVGAGI (reference sequence). The CDR3 coding sequence is TGTGCCAGCAGTAGCGGACAGGGGGGTTACGAGCAGTACTTC. This translates into CASSSGQGGYEQYF.

The rearrangement joins TRBV19 to TRBJ1-4, with a weak D call TRBD1 (6 bases). Looked up from germline, CDR1 is LNHDA and CDR2 is SQIVND (reference sequence). This CDR3 has 14 residues. Trimming took 2 bases from V and 5 from J, leaving 9 bases between them. CDR3 in DNA: TGTGCCAGTAGTATACAGGGGAACAATGAAAAACTGTTTTTT. This sequence encodes CASSIQGNNEKLFF.

The chain joins TRBV20-1 to TRBJ2-7; D might be TRBD1 (6 bases). V was shortened by 3 bases and J by 5 bases, with 8 bases between the two germline ends. Germline loops: CDR1 DFQATT, CDR2 SNEGSKA (reference sequence). The CDR3 has 11 residues. Here the CDR3 reads CSASGGHEQYF. The DNA for the CDR3 is TGCAGTGCTAGTGGGGGCCACGAGCAGTACTTC.

This CDR3 reads CASSETLAGIREQYF. DNA for the CDR3: TGTGCCAGCAGTGAAACGCTAGCGGGAATTCGTGAGCAGTACTTC. J is TRBJ2-7 and V is TRBV6-1, with 9 bases identical to TRBD2. The CDR3 consists of 15 residues. Looked up from germline, CDR1 is MNHNS and CDR2 is SASEGT. The trim removed 2 bases at V and 7 bases at J, leaving 9 bases unmatched.

The V and J genes are TRBV25-1 and TRBJ2-7; possibly TRBD2 for D (6 bases). V shed 4 bases and J shed 3 bases, with 22 bases lying between them. From germline, CDR1 is MGHDK and CDR2 SYGVNS. The CDR3 consists of 17 residues. CDR3 residues: CASSGPGWDGGIYEQYF. The CDR3 DNA follows: TGTGCCAGCAGTGGCCCGGGGTGGGACGGCGGGATCTACGAGCAGTACTTC.